The 8 T cell receptor beta chains presented below share a single source sample, sequenced in a study of cytomegalovirus exposure and HLA in healthy donors (dated by TCRdb to the late 2010s). Receptor amplification or capture employed the immunoSEQ multiplex PCR assay. For the multiplex PCR, a mixture combining 60 forward primers for TCR Vbeta segments and 13 reverse primers for TCR Jbeta segments was used. TCRdb carries this immuneACCESS record with in-frame sequences only. Its versions omit some clonotypes, under half of them owing to an unresolved V gene in the studies checked, with the rest unexplained. The sample table lists roughly 160,000 clones, 82% of them with a count of one. The ten largest clones add up to about 10% of the sample. Sample: PBMCs. These receptors were obtained from a man aged 45-60 years in good health and CMV-seropositive.

The chain couples TRBV7-9 to TRBJ2-3; D gene uncertain. Germline values: CDR1 SEHNR, CDR2 FQNEAQ (reference sequence). The germline V and J ends were trimmed by 2 bases and 5 bases, with 11 bases remaining between them. This CDR3 comprises 14 residues. CDR3 nucleotides: TGTGCCAGCAGCTTATCGAGGCCGGGAGATACGCAGTATTTT. Its protein is CASSLSRPGDTQYF.

This clone was observed a handful of times. The V gene is TRBV10-3, the J gene TRBJ1-3; 9 bases agree with TRBD1. V was clipped by 7 bases and J by 0 bases; unmatched bases: 7. The CDR3 covers 16 residues. Per the germline V gene, CDR1 is ENHRY and CDR2 is SYGVKD. The CDR3 is CAIKGQGDLSGNTIYF. CDR3 sequence (DNA): TGTGCCATCAAGGGACAGGGCGACCTCTCTGGAAACACCATATATTTT.

J is TRBJ1-4 and V is TRBV6-5; perhaps TRBD1 as D (5 bases). CDR3 length equals 13 residues. CDR1 is MNHEY, CDR2 SVGAGI, per germline. Trimming pared 5 bases from V and 7 bases from J, leaving 11 bases between. CDR3: CASSDGAVEKLFF. Written as DNA, the CDR3 is TGTGCCAGCAGTGATGGGGCGGTTGAAAAACTGTTTTTT.

The CDR3 region is CASSGDRDYGYTF. CDR3 DNA: TGCGCCAGCAGCGGAGACAGGGACTATGGCTACACCTTC. The chain links TRBV5-1 to TRBJ1-2, with TRBD1 matching over 7 bases. Germline loops: CDR1 SGHRS, CDR2 YFSETQ. V lost 4 bases, J lost 3 bases, and 3 bases stayed unmatched. The CDR3 sequence is 13 residues long.

This clone was found once. The CDR3 spells CASSLRLGYGYTF. DNA of the CDR3: TGTGCCAGCAGCTTAAGACTTGGGTATGGCTACACCTTC. The rearrangement joins TRBV7-2 to TRBJ1-2; no clear D gene. V was shortened by 2 bases and J by 5 bases, with 9 bases between the two germline ends. The CDR3 has 13 amino acids. The germline V gene has CDR1 SGHTA and CDR2 FQGNSA.

The gene calls are TRBV14 and TRBJ2-7, with 10 bases lining up with TRBD2. This CDR3 has 15 residues. The trim removed 4 bases at V and 3 bases at J, leaving 6 bases unmatched. CDR1 and CDR2 from the germline V gene are SGHDN and FVKESK. The CDR3 region has the DNA TGTGCCAGCAGCCGCCTAGCGGGAGTTGACTACGAGCAGTACTTC. It specifies CASSRLAGVDYEQYF.

The chain carries TRBV6-5 and TRBJ2-1, with a possible D match to TRBD2 (5 bases). With 5 bases removed from V and 9 bases from J, the gap between germline ends came to 14 bases. CDR1 and CDR2 from the germline V gene are MNHEY and SVGAGI. CDR3 length: 13 amino acids. The CDR3 nucleotides are TGTGCCAGCAGTCGTACTAGTAGGGCTGAGCAGTTCTTC. This encodes CASSRTSRAEQFF.

J is TRBJ2-1 and V is TRBV10-3; tentatively, D is TRBD2 (5 bases). Trimming left V 2 bases short and J 11 bases short, with 7 bases between. Germline V gene sequence: CDR1 ENHRY, CDR2 SYGVKD. This CDR3 spans 11 amino acids. The CDR3 DNA reads TGTGCCATCAGTGAGAGGGAGAAGCAGTTCTTC. Amino acid sequence: CAISEREKQFF.